This T cell receptor beta chain was sequenced in a study of blood T cell repertoires in COVID-19 (dated by TCRdb to 2020 to 2022). Describing the broader study: Samples covering the acute and convalescent phases of COVID-19 were provided by collaborators in the United States, Italy and Spain. The material from the prospective study consisted of cDNA or gDNA derived from T cells, B-cell-depleted T cells, or PBMCs. Deeply sampled blood TCRbeta repertoires from subjects exposed to, actively infected with, or recovered from COVID-19 were included in the dataset. The repertoires were made available in a free public database intended to serve as a resource for research on the immune response to SARS-CoV-2. Samples were obtained from the ongoing ImmuneRACE study (first 160 participants) and from roughly 1,300 subjects provided by 6 global collaborators. The sample metadata nearly always contained a de-identified subject ID, COVID-19 status, age in years and sex. HLA class I and class II types, where available, came from metadata supplied by the sample provider rather than from assay-based typing.

Concerning this clone itself: What this receptor recognizes is not known. The sample holds no much larger clone one base away, and base qualities are not on file.

CDR1 SGHTA and CDR2 FQGNSA are derived from the germline V gene. The CDR3, cysteine through phenylalanine, is 15 amino acids long. This entry keeps only the CDR3 DNA: 45 bases, framed from base 1. V is cut back by 5 bases and J by 6 bases, with 10 bases in the junction unmatched. TCRbeta CDR3 regions were amplified from genomic DNA by means of the immunoSEQ Assay, a bias-controlled multiplex PCR. The paper's processing steps were these. The number of nucleated cells in each sample was estimated by amplification of reference gene primers within the assay. Sequence reads were collapsed and filtered to measure the absolute abundance of every unique TCRbeta CDR3 rearrangement. For each sample, productive Simpson clonality was calculated by taking the square root of Simpson's diversity index across productive rearrangements. TCRdb took this table from immuneACCESS and kept in-frame rearrangements with V and J called. Such tables lack part of the clones; where checked against another copy, unresolved V genes explain under half of the gap, and the rest is unexplained. That table gives V, J and clone size, and the DNA gave D and trimming. This sample gives tens of thousands of clones in total; 88% of them show up just once. Around a fifth of the sample belongs to the ten largest clones.

Overall results and qualifications from the work: The amount of clinical and demographic metadata varied by source and participant and was provided uncurated.

The collaborating institutions used their own protocols to collect whole blood in K2EDTA tubes. Collaborator samples were shipped for TCRbeta analysis as frozen whole blood, isolated PBMCs, or DNA extracted from either sample type. The chain is assembled from TRBV7-2 and TRBJ1-2, with 9 bases aligning to TRBD1. This sequence originates from a man between 65 and 85 years old with acute or convalescent COVID-19. The sequenced sample was peripheral blood. The bases are TGTGCCAGCAGCCCTGGACAGGGGATTAGGAATGGCTACACCTTC. It specifies CASSPGQGIRNGYTF.